The 13 T cell receptor beta chains presented below share a single source sample, sequenced in a study of memory CD4+ T cells and cytomegalovirus serostatus (dated by TCRdb to the late 2010s). A FACSAria II was used to sort memory CD4+ T cells, defined as single viable CD3+CD4+CD8-CD45RO+ cells. Libraries were prepared through the immunoSEQ multiplex PCR assay. Sourced from immuneACCESS, this table was stored by TCRdb with only in-frame sequences that have V and J called. A share of the clones is absent; for the studies checked, an unresolved V gene accounts for under half, and the remainder has no known explanation. Here the sample has 40,000 to 50,000 clones; around 70% occur a single time. The ten largest clones take up 0.9% to 1.5% of the sample. Material for sequencing was memory CD4+ T cells from blood. These receptors were obtained from an adult in good health and CMV-seropositive.

In nucleotides, the CDR3 is TGTGCCAGCAGCTTACAGGGCCTATCCTACAATGAGCAGTTCTTC. Protein sequence: CASSLQGLSYNEQFF. This sequence joins TRBV7-2 and TRBJ2-1, with D perhaps TRBD1 (5 bases). The CDR3 extends over 15 amino acids. The V end was cut by 2 bases, the J end by 1 base, with 9 bases between. Germline loops: CDR1 SGHTA, CDR2 FQGNSA.

The chain uses TRBV11-3 and TRBJ2-3, with TRBD1 identical over 7 bases. CDR1 and CDR2 from the germline V gene are SGHNT and YENEEA. V lost 3 bases, J lost 3 bases, and 6 bases stayed unmatched. The CDR3 length is 15 residues. As DNA, the CDR3 is TGTGCCAGCAGCTTGGGACAGATGGCGACAGATACGCAGTATTTT. Amino acids: CASSLGQMATDTQYF. The full variable domain, with the rest looked up from reference TRBV11-3 and TRBJ2-3, is EAGVVQSPRYKIIEKKQPVAFWCNPISGHNTLYWYLQNLGQGPELLIRYENEEAVDDSQLPKDRFSAERLKGVDSTLKIQPAELGDSAVYLCASSLGQMATDTQYFGPGTRLTVL.

This chain connects TRBV7-8 to TRBJ2-7, with 8 positions matching TRBD2. Per germline, CDR1 SGHVS and CDR2 FQNEAQ. Trimming removed 4 bases from V and 2 bases from J; junction bases left unmatched: 7. The CDR3 is 15 amino acids. DNA for the CDR3: TGTGCCAGCAGCTGGGGCGCGGGGGGTACCTACGAGCAGTACTTC. Its protein is CASSWGAGGTYEQYF.

The V call is TRBV5-6, the J call TRBJ2-6, with TRBD1 matching 12 bases. The CDR3 extends over 19 amino acids. With 4 bases clipped from V and 0 bases from J, the junction kept 8 bases outside the gene matches. CDR1 and CDR2 (germline): SGHDT, YYEEEE. CDR3 sequence reads: CASSRRDRGPSSGANVLTF. In nucleotides, the CDR3 is TGTGCCAGCAGCCGAAGGGACAGGGGGCCCTCCTCTGGGGCCAACGTCCTGACTTTC.

The sample holds a few counts of this clone. The CDR3 DNA follows: TGTGCCAGCAGCGCCCCCGTCTCCTCTGGCTACACCTTC. This codes for CASSAPVSSGYTF. The rearrangement links TRBV7-9 to TRBJ1-2; D gene ambiguous. Trimming removed 5 bases from V and 7 bases from J, with 14 bases in between. The length of the CDR3 is 13 residues. Germline CDR1 SEHNR, CDR2 FQNEAQ (reference sequence). The whole variable domain, remainder taken from reference TRBV7-9 and TRBJ1-2, is DTGVSQNPRHKITKRGQNVTFRCDPISEHNRLYWYRQTLGQGPEFLTYFQNEAQLEKSRLLSDRFSAERPKGSFSTLEIQRTEQGDSAMYLCASSAPVSSGYTFGSGTRLTVV.

J is TRBJ1-1 and V is TRBV7-3; maybe TRBD1 (6 bases). This CDR3 spans 14 amino acids. Germline CDR1 reads SGHTA; CDR2 reads FQGTGA. V dropped 2 bases and J dropped 3 bases, with 10 bases sitting between them. The CDR3 DNA reads as TGTGCCAGCAGCTTATCGGGGGCAGACACTGAAGCTTTCTTT. This gives the protein CASSLSGADTEAFF.

V is TRBV6-6 and J is TRBJ2-7; 8 nucleotides agree with TRBD1. This CDR3 has 15 residues. Per germline, CDR1 MNHNY and CDR2 SVGAGI (reference sequence). V dropped 4 bases and J dropped 3; count of bases not matched to a gene: 8. The CDR3 DNA follows: TGTGCCAGCAGTTCGATCGGACAGGGTGGCTACGAGCAGTACTTC. Its protein is CASSSIGQGGYEQYF.

The V call is TRBV5-4, the J call TRBJ1-4; 8 bases fit TRBD1. CDR1 SGHNT and CDR2 YYREEE come from the germline V gene (reference sequence). Unmatched junction bases numbered 2, after V lost 0 bases and J lost 7 bases. The CDR3 consists of 14 residues. The CDR3 nucleotides read TGTGCCAGCAGCTTGGGACAGGGGCGTGAAAAACTGTTTTTT. Its translation: CASSLGQGREKLFF. Variable domain in full (rest from reference TRBV5-4 and TRBJ1-4): ETGVTQSPTHLIKTRGQQVTLRCSSQSGHNTVSWYQQALGQGPQFIFQYYREEENGRGNFPPRFSGLQFPNYSSELNVNALELDDSALYLCASSLGQGREKLFFGSGTQLSVL.

This clone appeared once. The chain is built from TRBV19 and TRBJ1-1; weak D call: TRBD1 (6 bases). The V end lost 5 bases, the J end lost 4 bases, and 20 bases lay between the germline ends. This CDR3 contains 16 residues. Per germline, CDR1 LNHDA and CDR2 SQIVND (reference sequence). The DNA of the CDR3 is TGTGCCAGTAGTCCCCATCTGCAGCCGGGGGCCACTGAAGCTTTCTTT. As protein: CASSPHLQPGATEAFF.

The gene calls are TRBV2 and TRBJ1-3; possible D gene TRBD1, 5 bases. Germline assignment: CDR1 SNHLY and CDR2 FYNNEI. The CDR3 sequence is 14 residues long. V dropped 10 bases and J dropped 8 bases, with 21 bases sitting between them. CDR3 loop: CATTLDSEVDTIYF. CDR3 bases: TGTGCCACCACCCTTGACAGCGAGGTGGACACCATATATTTT. Looking up the rest from reference TRBV2 and TRBJ1-3 gives the full variable domain: EPEVTQTPSHQVTQMGQEVILRCVPISNHLYFYWYRQILGQKVEFLVSFYNNEISEKSEIFDDQFSVERPDGSNFTLKIRSTKLEDSAMYFCATTLDSEVDTIYFGEGSWLTVV.

This clone is a singleton in its sample. This chain joins TRBV7-2 and TRBJ1-3; D gene unclear. This CDR3 region has 18 residues. The V end was cut by 0 bases, the J end by 2 bases, with 17 bases between. Germline V gene sequence: CDR1 SGHTA, CDR2 FQGNSA. The chain's CDR3 is CASSLAGSKRPPGNTIYF. DNA of the CDR3: TGTGCCAGCAGCTTAGCAGGTTCAAAACGACCCCCTGGAAACACCATATATTTT.

V usage is TRBV6-1 and J usage is TRBJ2-5; tentatively, D is TRBD1 (6 bases). Trimming took off 10 bases at V and 0 bases at J, with 12 bases between the two ends. Germline loops: CDR1 MNHNS, CDR2 SASEGT. The CDR3 spans 13 residues. The CDR3 coding sequence is TGTGCCATACGTAGGGACAACCAAGAGACCCAGTACTTC. Translated, it gives CAIRRDNQETQYF.

V is TRBV5-1 and J is TRBJ1-2; TRBD1 matches at 8 bases. The CDR3 consists of 15 residues. Germline V lookup: CDR1 SGHRS, CDR2 YFSETQ. V shed 2 bases and J 4 bases; nucleotides not matched to a gene: 7. CDR3 region: CASSLDQGAIYGYTF. Written as DNA, the CDR3 is TGCGCCAGCAGCTTAGATCAGGGGGCAATCTATGGCTACACCTTC.